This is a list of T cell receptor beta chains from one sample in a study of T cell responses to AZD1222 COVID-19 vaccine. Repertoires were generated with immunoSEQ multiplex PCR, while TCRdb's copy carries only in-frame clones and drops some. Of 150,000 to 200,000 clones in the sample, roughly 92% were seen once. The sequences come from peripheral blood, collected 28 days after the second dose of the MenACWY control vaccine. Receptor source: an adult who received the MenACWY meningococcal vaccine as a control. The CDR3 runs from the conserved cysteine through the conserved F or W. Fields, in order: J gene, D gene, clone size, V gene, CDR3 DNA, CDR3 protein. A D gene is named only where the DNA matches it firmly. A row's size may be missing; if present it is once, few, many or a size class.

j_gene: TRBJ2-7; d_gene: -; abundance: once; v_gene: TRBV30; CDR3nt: TGTGCCTGGAGTCCCGCTTACGAGCAGTACTTC; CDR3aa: CAWSPAYEQYF
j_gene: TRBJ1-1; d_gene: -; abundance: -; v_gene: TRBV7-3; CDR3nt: TGTGCCAGCAGCTTAACGGGGTCGGGAGGGCTGAACACTGAAGCTTTCTTT; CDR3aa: CASSLTGSGGLNTEAFF
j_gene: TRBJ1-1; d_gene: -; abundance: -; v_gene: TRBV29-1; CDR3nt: TGCAGCGTTGTTGAGACAAAGGCTTTCTTT; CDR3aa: CSVVETKAFF
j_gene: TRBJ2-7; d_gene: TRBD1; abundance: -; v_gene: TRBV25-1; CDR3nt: TGTGCCAGCAGTGAACCAGGACAGGTCTACGAGCAGTACTTC; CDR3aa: CASSEPGQVYEQYF
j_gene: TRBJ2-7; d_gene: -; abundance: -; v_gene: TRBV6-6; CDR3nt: TGTGCCAGCACCCCGGGACCGAGCTTTGACGAGCAGTACTTC; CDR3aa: CASTPGPSFDEQYF
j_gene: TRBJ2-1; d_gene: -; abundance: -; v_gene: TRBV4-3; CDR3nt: TGCGCCAGCACCTACGCTGGGGCGCCAGGGGATGAGCAGTTCTTC; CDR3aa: CASTYAGAPGDEQFF
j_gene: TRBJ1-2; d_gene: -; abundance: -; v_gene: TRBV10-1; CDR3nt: TGCGCCAGCAGTGAGGGTCGGCGGCAGGGGAGTGGCTACACCTTC; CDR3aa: CASSEGRRQGSGYTF
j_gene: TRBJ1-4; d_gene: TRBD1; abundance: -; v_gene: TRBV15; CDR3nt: TGTGCCACCAGCACGGGACAGGGAGGTGAAAAACTGTTTTTT; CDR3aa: CATSTGQGGEKLFF
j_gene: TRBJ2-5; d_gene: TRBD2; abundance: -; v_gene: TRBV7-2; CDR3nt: TGTGCCAGCAGCTGGGGAGGGGCGGAGACCCAGTACTTC; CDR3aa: CASSWGGAETQYF
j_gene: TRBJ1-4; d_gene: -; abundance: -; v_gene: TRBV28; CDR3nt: TGTGCCAGCAGTTTATTGGGTGAAAAACTGTTTTTT; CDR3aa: CASSLLGEKLFF
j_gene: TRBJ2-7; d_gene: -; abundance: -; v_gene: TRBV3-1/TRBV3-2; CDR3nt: TGTGCCAGCAGCCAAGGGGGCGGGGCCTACGAGCAGTACTTC; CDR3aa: CASSQGGGAYEQYF
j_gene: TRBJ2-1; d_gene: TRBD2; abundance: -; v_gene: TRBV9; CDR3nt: TGTGCCAGCAGCGCCGGGACTAGAGGTTGGGGTGAGCAGTTCTTC; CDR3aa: CASSAGTRGWGEQFF
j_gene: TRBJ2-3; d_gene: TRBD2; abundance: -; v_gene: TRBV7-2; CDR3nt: TGTGCCAGCAGCTTAGCCGGCGGGAGTAGCACAGATACGCAGTATTTT; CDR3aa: CASSLAGGSSTDTQYF
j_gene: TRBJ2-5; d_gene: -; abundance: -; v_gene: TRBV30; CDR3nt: TGTGCCTGGAGTGTATTGGTATCGAGGGCGACCCAGTACTTC; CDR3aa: CAWSVLVSRATQYF
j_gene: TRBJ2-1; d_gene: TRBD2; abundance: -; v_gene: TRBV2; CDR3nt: TGTGCCAGCAGTGAGGGTCTAGCGGGAGTGAATGAGCAGTTCTTC; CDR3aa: CASSEGLAGVNEQFF
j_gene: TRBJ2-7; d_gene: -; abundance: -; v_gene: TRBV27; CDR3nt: TGTGCCAGCAGTTTATCGCTAGGGGGGTACGAGCAGTACTTC; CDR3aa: CASSLSLGGYEQYF
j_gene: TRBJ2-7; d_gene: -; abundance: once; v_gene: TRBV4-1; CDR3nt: TGCGCCAGCAGCCAAGAATCCCCTTTCTACGAGCAGTACTTC; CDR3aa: CASSQESPFYEQYF
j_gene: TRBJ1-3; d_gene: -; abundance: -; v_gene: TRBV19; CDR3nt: TGTGCCAGTAGTATAGATCGGGGGAAAGCCATATATTTT; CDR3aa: CASSIDRGKAIYF
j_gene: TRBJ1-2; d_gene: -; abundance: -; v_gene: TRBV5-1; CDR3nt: TGCGCCAGCAGCCCGGACAGAAACTATGGCTACACCTTC; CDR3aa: CASSPDRNYGYTF
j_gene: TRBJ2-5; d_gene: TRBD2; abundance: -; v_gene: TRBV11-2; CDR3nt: TGTGCCAGCAGCTACTATAGCGGGGCCCAAGAGACCCAGTACTTC; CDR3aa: CASSYYSGAQETQYF
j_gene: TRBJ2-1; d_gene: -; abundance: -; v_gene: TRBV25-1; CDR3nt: TGTGCCAGCAGTGAATTCGCTAGCGTCGATGCCCTGAATGAGCAGTTCTTC; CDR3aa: CASSEFASVDALNEQFF
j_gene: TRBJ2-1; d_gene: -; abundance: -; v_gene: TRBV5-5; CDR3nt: TGTGCCAGCAGCCCGTTCTCCCCACGGGATATACGGCGCAATGAGCAGTTCTTC; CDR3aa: CASSPFSPRDIRRNEQFF
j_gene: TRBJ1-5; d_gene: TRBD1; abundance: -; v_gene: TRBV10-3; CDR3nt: TGTGCCATCAGTGGGGATGACAGGGGGGTCGGGGGGCCCCAGCATTTT; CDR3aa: CAISGDDRGVGGPQHF
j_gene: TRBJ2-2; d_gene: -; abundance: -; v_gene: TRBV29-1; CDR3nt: TGCAGCGTTGGATGGGCGACGAACACCGGGGAGCTGTTTTTT; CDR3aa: CSVGWATNTGELFF
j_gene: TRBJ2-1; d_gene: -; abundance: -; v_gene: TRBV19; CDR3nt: TGTGCCAGTAGCCCTTACAGGGAATACAATGAGCAGTTCTTC; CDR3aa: CASSPYREYNEQFF
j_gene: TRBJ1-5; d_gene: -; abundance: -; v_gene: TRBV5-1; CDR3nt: TGCGCCAGCAGCTTGGGAATGGGGGACAATCAGCCCCAGCATTTT; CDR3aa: CASSLGMGDNQPQHF
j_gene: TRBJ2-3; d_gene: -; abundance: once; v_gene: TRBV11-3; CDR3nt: TGTGCCAGCAAGCTAGCGCGAGGTGGAGATACGCAGTATTTT; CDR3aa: CASKLARGGDTQYF
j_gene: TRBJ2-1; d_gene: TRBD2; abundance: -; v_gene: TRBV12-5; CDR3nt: TGTGCTAGTGGACACAGCGGGAGCTCCTACAATGAGCAGTTCTTC; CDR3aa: CASGHSGSSYNEQFF
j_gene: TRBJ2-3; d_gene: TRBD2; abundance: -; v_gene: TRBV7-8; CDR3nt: TGTGCCAGCAGACGACTAGCGGGAAGAACAGATACGCAGTATTTT; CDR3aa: CASRRLAGRTDTQYF
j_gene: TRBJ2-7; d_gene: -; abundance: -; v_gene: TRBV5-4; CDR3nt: TGTGCCAGCACCGTCGGGGGCGTTAGCTCCTACGAGCAGTACTTC; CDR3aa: CASTVGGVSSYEQYF
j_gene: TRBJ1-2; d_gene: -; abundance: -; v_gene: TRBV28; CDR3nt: TGTGCCAGCAGTTTAGGGGACCCAACGTTAGGTGGCTACACCTTC; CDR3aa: CASSLGDPTLGGYTF
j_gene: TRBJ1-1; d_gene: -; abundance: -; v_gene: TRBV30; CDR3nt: TGTGCCTGGAGGGGAATTGGAGGTGTCACTGAAGCTTTCTTT; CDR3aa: CAWRGIGGVTEAFF
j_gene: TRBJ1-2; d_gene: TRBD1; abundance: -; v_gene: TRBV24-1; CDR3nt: TGTGCCACCAGTGAAACTCCGGGACAGGGGCGAGGAGGCTACACCTTC; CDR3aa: CATSETPGQGRGGYTF
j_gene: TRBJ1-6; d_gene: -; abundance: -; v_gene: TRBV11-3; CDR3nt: TGTGCCAGCAGCTTAGATGGGGAATCACCCCTCCACTTT; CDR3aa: CASSLDGESPLHF
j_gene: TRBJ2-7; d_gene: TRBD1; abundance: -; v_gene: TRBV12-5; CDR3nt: TGTGCTAGTGGTGAACCCGGACAGGTTGGCTACGAGCAGTACTTC; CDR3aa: CASGEPGQVGYEQYF
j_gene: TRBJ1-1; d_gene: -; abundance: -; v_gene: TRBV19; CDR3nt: TGTGCCAGTAGTCTTAACGGGCTGAACACTGAAGCTTTCTTT; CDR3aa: CASSLNGLNTEAFF
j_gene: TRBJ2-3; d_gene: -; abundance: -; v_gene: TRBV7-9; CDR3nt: TGTGCCAGCAGCTTAAGAGGGCTCACAGATACGCAGTATTTT; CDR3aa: CASSLRGLTDTQYF
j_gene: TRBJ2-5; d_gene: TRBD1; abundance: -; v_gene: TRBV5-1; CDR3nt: TGCGCCAGCAGCCCCCCGGACAGGGTAGGAGAGACCCAGTACTTC; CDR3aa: CASSPPDRVGETQYF
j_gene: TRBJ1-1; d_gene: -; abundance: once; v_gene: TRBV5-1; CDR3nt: TGCGCCAGCAGCACGAACACAGCGAACACTGAAGCTTTCTTT; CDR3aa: CASSTNTANTEAFF
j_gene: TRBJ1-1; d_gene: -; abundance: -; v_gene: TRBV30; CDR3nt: TGTGCCTGTTCATGGCGGGGCCTGAACACTGAAGCTTTCTTT; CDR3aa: CACSWRGLNTEAFF
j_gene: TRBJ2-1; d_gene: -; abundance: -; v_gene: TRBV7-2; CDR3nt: TGTGCCAGCAGCTTAGCGGCGACTCCCGGGGATGAGCAGTTCTTC; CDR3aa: CASSLAATPGDEQFF
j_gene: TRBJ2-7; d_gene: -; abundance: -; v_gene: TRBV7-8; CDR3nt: TGTGCCAGCAGCTTAGGTCGGGGACCCTCCTACGAGCAGTACTTC; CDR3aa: CASSLGRGPSYEQYF
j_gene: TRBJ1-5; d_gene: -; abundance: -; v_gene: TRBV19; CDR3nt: TGTGCCAGTAGTATCCGAACGGGGGCCGCGGATCAGCCCCAGCATTTT; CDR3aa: CASSIRTGAADQPQHF
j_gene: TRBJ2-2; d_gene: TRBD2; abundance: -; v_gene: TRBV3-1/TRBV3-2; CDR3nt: TGTGCCAGCAGCCACCACAGCGGGACGGGGACCGGGGAGCTGTTTTTT; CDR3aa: CASSHHSGTGTGELFF